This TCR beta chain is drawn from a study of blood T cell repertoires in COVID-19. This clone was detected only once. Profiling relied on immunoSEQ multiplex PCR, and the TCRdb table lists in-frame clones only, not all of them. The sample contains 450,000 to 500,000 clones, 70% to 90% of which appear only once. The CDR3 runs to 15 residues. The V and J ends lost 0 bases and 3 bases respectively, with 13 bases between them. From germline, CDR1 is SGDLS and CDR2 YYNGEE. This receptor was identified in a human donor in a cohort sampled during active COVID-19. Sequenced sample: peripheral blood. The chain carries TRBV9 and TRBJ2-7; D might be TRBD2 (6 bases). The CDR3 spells CASSVGASDYYEQYF. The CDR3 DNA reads TGTGCCAGCAGCGTAGGTGCTAGCGATTACTACGAGCAGTACTTC.